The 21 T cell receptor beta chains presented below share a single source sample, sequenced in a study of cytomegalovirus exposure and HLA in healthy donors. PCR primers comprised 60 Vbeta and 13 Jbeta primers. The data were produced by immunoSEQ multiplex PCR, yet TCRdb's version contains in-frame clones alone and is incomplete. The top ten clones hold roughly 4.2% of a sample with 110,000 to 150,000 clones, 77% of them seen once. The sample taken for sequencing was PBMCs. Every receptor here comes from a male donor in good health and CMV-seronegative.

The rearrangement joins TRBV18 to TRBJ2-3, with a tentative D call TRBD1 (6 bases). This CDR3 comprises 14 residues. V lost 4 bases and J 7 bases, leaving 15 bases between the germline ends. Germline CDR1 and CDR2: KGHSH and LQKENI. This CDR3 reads CASSQYSGENTQYF. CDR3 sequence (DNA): TGTGCCAGCTCACAATATTCAGGGGAAAATACGCAGTATTTT.

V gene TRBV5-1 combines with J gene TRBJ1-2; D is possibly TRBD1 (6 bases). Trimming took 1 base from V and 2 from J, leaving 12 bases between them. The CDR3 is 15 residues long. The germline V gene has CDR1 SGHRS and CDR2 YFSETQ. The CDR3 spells CASSLLTGTNYGYTF. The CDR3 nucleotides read TGCGCCAGCAGCTTGCTTACAGGGACAAACTATGGCTACACCTTC.

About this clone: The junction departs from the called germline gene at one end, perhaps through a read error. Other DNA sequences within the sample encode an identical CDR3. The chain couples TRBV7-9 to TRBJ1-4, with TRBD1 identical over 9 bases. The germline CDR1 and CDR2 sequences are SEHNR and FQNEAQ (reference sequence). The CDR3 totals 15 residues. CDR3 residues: CASSLQGASNEKLFF. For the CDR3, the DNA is TGTGCCAGCAGCCTACAGGGGGCTTCTAATGAAAAACTGTTTTTC.

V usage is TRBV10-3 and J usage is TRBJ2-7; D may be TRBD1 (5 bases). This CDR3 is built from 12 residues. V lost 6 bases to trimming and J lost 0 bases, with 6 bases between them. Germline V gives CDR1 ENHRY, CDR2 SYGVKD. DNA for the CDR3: TGTGCCATCAGACAGGCCTCCTACGAGCAGTACTTC. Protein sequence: CAIRQASYEQYF.

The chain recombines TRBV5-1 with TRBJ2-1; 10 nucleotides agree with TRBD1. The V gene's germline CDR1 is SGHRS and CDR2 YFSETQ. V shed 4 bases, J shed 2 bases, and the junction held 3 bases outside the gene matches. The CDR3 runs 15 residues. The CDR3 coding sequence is TGCGCCAGCAGCGGGGGACAGGGGCCCTACAATGAGCAGTTCTTC. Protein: CASSGGQGPYNEQFF.

The CDR3 DNA reads as TGTGCCAGCACCCTCATTAGGGGAGGTGGAGAGACCCAGTACTTC. Translation gives CASTLIRGGGETQYF. J is TRBJ2-5 and V is TRBV5-6; D might be TRBD2 (6 bases). The CDR3 covers 15 residues. Germline V gene sequence: CDR1 SGHDT, CDR2 YYEEEE. V lost 6 bases to trimming and J lost 4 bases, with 19 bases between them.

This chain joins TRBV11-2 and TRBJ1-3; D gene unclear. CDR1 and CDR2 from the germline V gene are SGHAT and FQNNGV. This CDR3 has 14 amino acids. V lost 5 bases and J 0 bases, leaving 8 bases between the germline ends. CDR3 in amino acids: CASSPGISGNTIYF. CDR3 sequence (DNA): TGTGCCAGCAGCCCCGGGATCTCTGGAAACACCATATATTTT.

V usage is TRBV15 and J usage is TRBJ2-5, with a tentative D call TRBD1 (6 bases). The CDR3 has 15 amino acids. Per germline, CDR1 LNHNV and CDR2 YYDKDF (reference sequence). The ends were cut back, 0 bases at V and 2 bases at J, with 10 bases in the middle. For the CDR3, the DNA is TGTGCCACCAGCAGAGAGGGACACCATCAAGAGACCCAGTACTTC. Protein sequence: CATSREGHHQETQYF. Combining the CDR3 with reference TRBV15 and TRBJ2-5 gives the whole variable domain DAMVIQNPRYQVTQFGKPVTLSCSQTLNHNVMYWYQQKSSQAPKLLFHYYDKDFNNEADTPDNFQSRRPNTSFCFLDIRSPGLGDTAMYLCATSREGHHQETQYFGPGTRLLVL.

The CDR3 region has the DNA TGTGCCAGTCGGAGGGTCGACTATAATTCACCCCTCCACTTT. The encoded protein is CASRRVDYNSPLHF. The V gene is TRBV19, the J gene TRBJ1-6; D call uncertain. Trimming removed 8 bases from V and 3 bases from J, with 11 bases in between. Germline loops: CDR1 LNHDA, CDR2 SQIVND (reference sequence). The CDR3 runs to 14 residues.

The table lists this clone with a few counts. CDR3 coding DNA: TGTGCCAGCAGCCCTGGGACTAGCGGGAGTGTAGACGAGCAGTACTTC. It codes for CASSPGTSGSVDEQYF. The chain links TRBV7-3 to TRBJ2-7; TRBD2 aligns across 14 bases. This CDR3 contains 16 residues. V lost 5 bases and J lost 5; bases outside the gene matches: 8. CDR1 and CDR2 from the germline V gene are SGHTA and FQGTGA. Supplemented by reference TRBV7-3 and TRBJ2-7, the full variable domain reads GAGVSQTPSNKVTEKGKYVELRCDPISGHTALYWYRQSLGQGPEFLIYFQGTGAADDSGLPNDRFFAVRPEGSVSTLKIQRTERGDSAVYLCASSPGTSGSVDEQYFGPGTRLTVT.

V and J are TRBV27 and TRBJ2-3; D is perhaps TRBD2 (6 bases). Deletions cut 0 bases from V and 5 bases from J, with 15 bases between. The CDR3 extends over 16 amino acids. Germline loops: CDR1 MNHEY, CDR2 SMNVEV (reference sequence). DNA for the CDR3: TGTGCCAGCAGTTTATCGTTGGGGGGAGGTGTAGATACGCAGTATTTT. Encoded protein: CASSLSLGGGVDTQYF.

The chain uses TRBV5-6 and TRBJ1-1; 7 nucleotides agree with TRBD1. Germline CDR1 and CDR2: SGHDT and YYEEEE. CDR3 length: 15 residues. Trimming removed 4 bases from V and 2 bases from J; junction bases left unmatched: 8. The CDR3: CASSPGQFLNTEAFF. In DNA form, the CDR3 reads TGTGCCAGCAGCCCGGGACAGTTTTTAAACACTGAAGCTTTCTTT.

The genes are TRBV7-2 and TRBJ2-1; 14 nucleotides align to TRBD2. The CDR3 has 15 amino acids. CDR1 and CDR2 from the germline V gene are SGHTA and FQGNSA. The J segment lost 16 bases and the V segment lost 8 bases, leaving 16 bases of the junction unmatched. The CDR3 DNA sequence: TGTGCCAGCGCCACCGTGGGACTAGCGGGAGTAAGACTTTTCTTC. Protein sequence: CASATVGLAGVRLFF. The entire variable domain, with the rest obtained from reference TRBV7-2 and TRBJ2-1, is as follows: GAGVSQSPSNKVTEKGKDVELRCDPISGHTALYWYRQSLGQGLEFLIYFQGNSAPDKSGLPSDRFSAERTGGSVSTLTIQRTQQEDSAVYLCASATVGLAGVRLFFGPGTRLTVL.

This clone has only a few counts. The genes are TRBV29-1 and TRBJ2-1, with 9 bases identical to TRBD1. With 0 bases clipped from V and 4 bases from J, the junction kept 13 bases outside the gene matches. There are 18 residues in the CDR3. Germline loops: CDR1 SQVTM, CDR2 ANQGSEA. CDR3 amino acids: CSVEDLDRGNFGYNEQFF. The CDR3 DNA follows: TGCAGCGTTGAAGATCTTGACAGGGGGAATTTCGGGTACAATGAGCAGTTCTTC.

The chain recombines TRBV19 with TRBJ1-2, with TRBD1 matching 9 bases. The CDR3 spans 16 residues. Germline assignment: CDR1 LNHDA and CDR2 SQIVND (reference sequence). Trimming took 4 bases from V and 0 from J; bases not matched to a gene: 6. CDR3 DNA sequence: TGTGCCAGTAGTACCGGGACAGGGAGGGCTAACTATGGCTACACCTTC. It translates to CASSTGTGRANYGYTF.

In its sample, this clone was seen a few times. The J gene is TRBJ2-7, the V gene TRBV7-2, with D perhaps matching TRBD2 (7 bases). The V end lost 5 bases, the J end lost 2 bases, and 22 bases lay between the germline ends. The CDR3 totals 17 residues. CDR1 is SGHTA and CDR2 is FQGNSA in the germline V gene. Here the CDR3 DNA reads TGTGCCAGCAGCAAGTGGGGGGGTGCGGGGGCGACCTACGAGCAGTACTTC. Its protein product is CASSKWGGAGATYEQYF.

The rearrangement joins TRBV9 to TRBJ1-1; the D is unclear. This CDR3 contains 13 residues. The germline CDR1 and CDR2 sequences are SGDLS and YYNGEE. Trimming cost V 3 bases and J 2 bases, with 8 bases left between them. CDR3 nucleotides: TGTGCCAGCAGCGCCTCAGTTAACACTGAAGCTTTCTTT. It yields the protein CASSASVNTEAFF.

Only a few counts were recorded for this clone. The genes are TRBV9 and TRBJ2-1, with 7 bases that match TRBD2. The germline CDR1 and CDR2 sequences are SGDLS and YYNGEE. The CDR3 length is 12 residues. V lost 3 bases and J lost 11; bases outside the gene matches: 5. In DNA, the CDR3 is TGTGCCAGCAGCGCCACTAGCGCAAAGCAGTTCTTC. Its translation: CASSATSAKQFF.

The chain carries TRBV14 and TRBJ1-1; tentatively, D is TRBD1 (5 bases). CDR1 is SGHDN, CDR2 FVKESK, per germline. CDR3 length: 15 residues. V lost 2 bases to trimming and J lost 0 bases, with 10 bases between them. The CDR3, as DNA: TGTGCCAGCAGCCAACACAGGACCTTGAACACTGAAGCTTTCTTT. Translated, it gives CASSQHRTLNTEAFF.

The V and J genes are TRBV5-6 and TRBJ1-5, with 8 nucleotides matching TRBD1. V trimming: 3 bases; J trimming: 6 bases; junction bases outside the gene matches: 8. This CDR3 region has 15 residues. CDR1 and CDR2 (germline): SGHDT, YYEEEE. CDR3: CASSSLQGVSQPQHF. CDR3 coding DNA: TGTGCCAGCAGCTCCTTACAGGGGGTGTCTCAGCCCCAGCATTTT. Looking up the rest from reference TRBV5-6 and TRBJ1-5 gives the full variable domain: DAGVTQSPTHLIKTRGQQVTLRCSPKSGHDTVSWYQQALGQGPQFIFQYYEEEERQRGNFPDRFSGHQFPNYSSELNVNALLLGDSALYLCASSSLQGVSQPQHFGDGTRLSIL.

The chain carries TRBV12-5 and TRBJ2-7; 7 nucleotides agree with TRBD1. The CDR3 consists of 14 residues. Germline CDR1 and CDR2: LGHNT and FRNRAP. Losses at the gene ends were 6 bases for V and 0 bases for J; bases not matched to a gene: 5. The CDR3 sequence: CASGLGTDSYEQYF. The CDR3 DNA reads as TGTGCTAGTGGCCTCGGGACAGACTCCTACGAGCAGTACTTC.